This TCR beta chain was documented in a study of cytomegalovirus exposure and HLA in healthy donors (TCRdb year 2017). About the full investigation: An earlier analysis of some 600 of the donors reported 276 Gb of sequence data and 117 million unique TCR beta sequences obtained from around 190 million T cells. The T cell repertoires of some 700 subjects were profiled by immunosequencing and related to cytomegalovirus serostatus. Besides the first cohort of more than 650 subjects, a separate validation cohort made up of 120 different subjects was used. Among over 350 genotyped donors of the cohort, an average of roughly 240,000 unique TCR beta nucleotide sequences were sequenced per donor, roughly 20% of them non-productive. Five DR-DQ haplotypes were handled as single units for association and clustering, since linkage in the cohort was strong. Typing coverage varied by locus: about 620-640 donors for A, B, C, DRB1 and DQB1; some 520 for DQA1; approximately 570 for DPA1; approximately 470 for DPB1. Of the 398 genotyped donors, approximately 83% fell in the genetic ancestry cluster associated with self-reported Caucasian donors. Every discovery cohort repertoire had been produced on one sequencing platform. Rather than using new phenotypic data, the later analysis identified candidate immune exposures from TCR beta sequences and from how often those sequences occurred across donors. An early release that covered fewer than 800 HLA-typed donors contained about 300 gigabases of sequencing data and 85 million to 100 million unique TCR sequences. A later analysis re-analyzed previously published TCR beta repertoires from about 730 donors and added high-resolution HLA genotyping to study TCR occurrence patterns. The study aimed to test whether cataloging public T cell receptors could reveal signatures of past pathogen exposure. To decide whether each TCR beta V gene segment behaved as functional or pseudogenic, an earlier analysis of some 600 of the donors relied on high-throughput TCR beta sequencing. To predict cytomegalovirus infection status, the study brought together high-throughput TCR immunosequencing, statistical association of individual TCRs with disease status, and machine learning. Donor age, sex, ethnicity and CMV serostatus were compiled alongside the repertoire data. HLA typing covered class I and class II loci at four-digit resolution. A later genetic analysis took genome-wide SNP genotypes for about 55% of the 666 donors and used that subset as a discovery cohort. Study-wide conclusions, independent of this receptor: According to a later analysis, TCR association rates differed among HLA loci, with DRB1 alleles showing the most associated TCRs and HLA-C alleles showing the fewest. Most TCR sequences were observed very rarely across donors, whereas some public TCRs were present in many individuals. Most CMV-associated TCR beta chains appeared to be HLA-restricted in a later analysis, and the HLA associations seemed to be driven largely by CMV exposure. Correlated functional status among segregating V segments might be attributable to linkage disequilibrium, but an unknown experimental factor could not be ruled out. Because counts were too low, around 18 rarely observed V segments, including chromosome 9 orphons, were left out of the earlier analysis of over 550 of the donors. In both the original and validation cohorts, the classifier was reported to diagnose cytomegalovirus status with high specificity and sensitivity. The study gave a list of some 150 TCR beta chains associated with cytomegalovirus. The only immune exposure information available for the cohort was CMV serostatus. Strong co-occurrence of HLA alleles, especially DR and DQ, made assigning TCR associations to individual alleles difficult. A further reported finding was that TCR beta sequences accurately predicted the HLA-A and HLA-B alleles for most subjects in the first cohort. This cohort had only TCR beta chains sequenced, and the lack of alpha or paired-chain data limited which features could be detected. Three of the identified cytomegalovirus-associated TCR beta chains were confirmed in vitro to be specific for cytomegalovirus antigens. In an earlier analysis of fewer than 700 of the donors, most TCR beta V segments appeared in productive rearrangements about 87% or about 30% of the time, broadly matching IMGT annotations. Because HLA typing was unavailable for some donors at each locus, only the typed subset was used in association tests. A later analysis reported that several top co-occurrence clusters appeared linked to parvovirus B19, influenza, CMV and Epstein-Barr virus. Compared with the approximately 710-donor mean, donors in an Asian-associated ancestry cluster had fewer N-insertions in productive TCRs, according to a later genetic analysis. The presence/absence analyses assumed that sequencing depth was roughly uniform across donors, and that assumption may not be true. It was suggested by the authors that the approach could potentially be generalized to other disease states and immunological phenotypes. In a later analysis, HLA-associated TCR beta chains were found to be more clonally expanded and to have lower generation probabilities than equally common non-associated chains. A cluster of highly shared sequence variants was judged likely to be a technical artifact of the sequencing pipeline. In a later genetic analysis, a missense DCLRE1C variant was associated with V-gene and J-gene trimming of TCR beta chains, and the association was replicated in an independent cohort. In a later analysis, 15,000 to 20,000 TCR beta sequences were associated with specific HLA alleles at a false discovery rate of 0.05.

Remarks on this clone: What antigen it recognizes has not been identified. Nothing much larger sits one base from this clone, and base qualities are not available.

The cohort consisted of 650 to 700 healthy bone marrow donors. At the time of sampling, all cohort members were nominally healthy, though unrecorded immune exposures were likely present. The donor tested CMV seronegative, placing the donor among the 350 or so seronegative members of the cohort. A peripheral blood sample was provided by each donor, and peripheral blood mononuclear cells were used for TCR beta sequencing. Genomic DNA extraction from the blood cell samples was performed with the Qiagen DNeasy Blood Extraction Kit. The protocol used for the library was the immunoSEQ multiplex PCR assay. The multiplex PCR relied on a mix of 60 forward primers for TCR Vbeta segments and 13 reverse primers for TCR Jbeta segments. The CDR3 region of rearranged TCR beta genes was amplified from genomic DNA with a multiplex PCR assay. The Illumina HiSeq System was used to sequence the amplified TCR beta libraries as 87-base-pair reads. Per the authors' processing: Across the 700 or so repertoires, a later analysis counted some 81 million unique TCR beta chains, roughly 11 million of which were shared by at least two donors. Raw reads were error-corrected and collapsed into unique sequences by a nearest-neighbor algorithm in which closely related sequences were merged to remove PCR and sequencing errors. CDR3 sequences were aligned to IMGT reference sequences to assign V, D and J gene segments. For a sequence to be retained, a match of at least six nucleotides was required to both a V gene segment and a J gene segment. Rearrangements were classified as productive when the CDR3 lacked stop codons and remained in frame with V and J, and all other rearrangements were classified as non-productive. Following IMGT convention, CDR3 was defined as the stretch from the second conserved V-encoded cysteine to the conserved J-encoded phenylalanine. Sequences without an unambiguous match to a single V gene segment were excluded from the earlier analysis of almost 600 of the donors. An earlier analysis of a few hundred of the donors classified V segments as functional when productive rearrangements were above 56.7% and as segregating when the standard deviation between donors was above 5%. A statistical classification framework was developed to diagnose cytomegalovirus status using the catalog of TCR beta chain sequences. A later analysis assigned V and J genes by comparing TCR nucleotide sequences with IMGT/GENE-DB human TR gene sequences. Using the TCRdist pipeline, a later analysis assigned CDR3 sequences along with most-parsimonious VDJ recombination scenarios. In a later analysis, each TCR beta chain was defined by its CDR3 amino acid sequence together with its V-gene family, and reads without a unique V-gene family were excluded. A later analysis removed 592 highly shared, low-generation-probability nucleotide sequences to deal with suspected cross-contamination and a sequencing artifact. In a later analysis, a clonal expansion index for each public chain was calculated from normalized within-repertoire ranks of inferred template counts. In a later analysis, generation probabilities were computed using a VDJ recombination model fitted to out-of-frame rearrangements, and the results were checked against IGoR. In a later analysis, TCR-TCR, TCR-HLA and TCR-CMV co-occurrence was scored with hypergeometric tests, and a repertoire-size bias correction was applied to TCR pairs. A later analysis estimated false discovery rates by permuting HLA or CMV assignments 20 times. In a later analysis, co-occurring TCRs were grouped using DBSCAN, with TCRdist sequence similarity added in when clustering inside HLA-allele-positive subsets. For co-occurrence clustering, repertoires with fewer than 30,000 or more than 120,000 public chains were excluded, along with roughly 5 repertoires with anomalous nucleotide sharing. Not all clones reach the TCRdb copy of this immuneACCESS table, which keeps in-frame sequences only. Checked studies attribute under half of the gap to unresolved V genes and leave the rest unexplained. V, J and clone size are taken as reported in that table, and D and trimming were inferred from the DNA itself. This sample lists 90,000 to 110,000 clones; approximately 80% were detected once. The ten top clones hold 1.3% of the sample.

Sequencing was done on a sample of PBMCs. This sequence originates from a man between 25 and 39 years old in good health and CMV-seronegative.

The DNA is TGCGCCAGCAGCTTGAAACTGGACGAGCAGTACTTC. It encodes CASSLKLDEQYF. The chain was built from TRBV5-1 and TRBJ2-7; the D gene is not confidently resolved. The CDR3 runs 12 residues from the cysteine to the phenylalanine. Of the read, only the CDR3 DNA is kept; its 36 bases are in frame from base 1. Via the germline V gene, CDR1 is SGHRS and CDR2 YFSETQ. V sheds 1 base and J sheds 5 bases, leaving 7 bases between their ends. The entire variable domain, with the stretches around the CDR3 drawn from the reference TRBV5-1 and TRBJ2-7 proteins, is KAGVTQTPRYLIKTRGQQVTLSCSPISGHRSVSWYQQTPGQGLQFLFEYFSETQRNKGNFPGRFSGRQFSNSRSEMNVSTLELGDSALYLCASSLKLDEQYFGPGTRLTVT.